This note documents a single T cell receptor beta chain sequence. This record comes from a study of T cell responses to AZD1222 COVID-19 vaccine. The germline CDR1 and CDR2 sequences are MNHEY and SMNVEV (reference sequence). V gave up 7 bases and J gave up 0 bases, with 16 bases separating them. The CDR3 consists of 16 residues. The repertoire was sequenced with immunoSEQ multiplex PCR; TCRdb's copy has only in-frame clones and lacks some. The data show 150,000 to 200,000 clones, around 87% seen once. The chain carries TRBV27 and TRBJ1-3, with D hard to call. This receptor was taken from an adult in good health. The specimen was peripheral blood, collected on day 0 of MenACWY control vaccination. CDR3 nucleotides: TGTGCCAGCATTGGTAGTGGGCCCGTCTCTGGAAACACCATATATTTT. Protein sequence: CASIGSGPVSGNTIYF.